The source of this TCR beta chain is a study of T cells in Graves' hyperthyroidism and ophthalmopathy (dated by TCRdb to the late 2010s). The study in broad terms: Peripheral blood was sampled at the time of initial diagnosis, prior to any treatment. To identify distinguishing TCR V-J signatures, a discovery cohort of 90 to 100 patients was used, comprising some 43 with Graves' ophthalmopathy and around 60 with stable Graves' hyperthyroidism. An independent validation cohort of 18 to 20 hyperthyroidism patients and about 16 patients who later progressed to ophthalmopathy tested prospective prediction of ophthalmopathy. For training and testing, the roughly 97 patients in the discovery cohort were randomly divided in a 7:3 ratio. Thyroid tissue and blood T-cell repertoires from several Graves' hyperthyroidism patients were also compared in the study. After blood sampling, hyperthyroidism patients were treated with methimazole at a starting dose of 30 mg daily, and ophthalmopathy patients were treated with high-dose intravenous methylprednisolone. According to the paper, TCR Vbeta CDR3 sequencing was carried out on roughly 130 peripheral blood samples, which came from 40 to 45 ophthalmopathy, around 74 hyperthyroidism and approximately 17 progressor patients. The study at large found these results: Blood samples also contained most of the expanded thyroid clonotypes (frequency above 0.001), which suggests that blood repertoires may reflect thyroid immune responses. Sample size was not statistically predetermined, and blinding of investigators to group allocation was not performed. A model built on a 13 V-J signature distinguished ophthalmopathy from stable hyperthyroidism, reaching around 90% sensitivity and 81.08% specificity in cross-validation and 80%/75% in testing. During validation, the model predicted progression to ophthalmopathy a median of approximately six months ahead of onset, with almost 71% sensitivity and less than 85% specificity.

TCR beta CDR3 regions were amplified from RNA transcripts. The TCR CDR3 was subjected to a first round of RT-PCR using the HTBI primer set and the Qiagen OneStep RT-PCR kit. Libraries were constructed in a second round of multiplex PCR, after which size selection and purification were carried out. Libraries were sequenced paired-end with 100 bp reads on an Illumina HiSeq2000. The study's own analysis went as follows. Raw data were processed with SOAPnuke, discarding reads with adapters, uncalled bases, mean Phred below 15, or no exact constant-primer or identifier match. High-quality paired reads were merged using COPE v1.2.5, and each unique nucleotide sequence was defined as a clonotype. MiTCR v1.1 was used to align clonotypes to the IMGT TRBV, TRBD and TRBJ reference segments. The analysis was restricted to V-J combinations with a frequency above 0.0001, which together covered just over 98% of the repertoires. A TCS score was defined as the ratio between F50 (clonal expansion) and ExV (chaos), using BLOSUM62-based TCRdist between CDR3 peptides within each V-J. Welch's t-statistics and random forest reduced several hundred V-J features to 13, which were used in a naive Bayes classifier (R e1071). TCRdb reworked the public reads: Q25 trimming with fastp, MiXCR clone assembly, productive beta chains retained. When rows share a CDR3 protein, they turn into one entry using the most common DNA and genes. For this entry, the V and J calls and clone size follow TCRdb and not the study's own pipeline. This sample holds about 360,000 distinct CDR3 sequences; about 12% were observed only once. The top ten hold around a tenth of the sample.

Stable Graves' hyperthyroidism was defined as no progression to ophthalmopathy during 18 months of follow-up. Hyperthyroidism patients were newly diagnosed, with disease duration under 2 months, and aged 18 to 65 years. The study excluded patients with uncontrolled infections, other autoimmune diseases, pregnancy or lactation. Diagnoses were established on the basis of clinical symptoms, serum thyroxine and TRAb, thyroid ultrasound, and orbital computed tomography. PBMCs were isolated from about 9.1 ml of fresh peripheral blood by Ficoll-Paque density gradient centrifugation. Total RNA was extracted using Trizol reagent, and RNA quality was assessed on an Agilent 2100 Bioanalyzer. At least ten counts were recorded for this clonotype. The specificity of this receptor is unknown. No much larger clone exists at a distance of one base, and base qualities are not known. From V the trimming removes 3 bases and from J it removes 8 bases, while the gene matches leave 9 bases of the junction unaccounted for. From a lookup of the germline V gene (reference sequence), CDR1 and CDR2 are DFQATT and SNEGSKA. CDR3 length: 14 amino acids, cysteine to phenylalanine. The read is trimmed to its CDR3 DNA, 42 bases read in frame from base 1.

The rearrangement combines TRBV20-1 with TRBJ1-4; TRBD1 fits 7 bases in the junction. This clonotype was sampled from a woman aged 18 to 35 with Graves' hyperthyroidism. Sequences were obtained from blood. CDR3 region: CSASKGRGSEKLFF. Read as DNA, the sequence is TGCAGTGCTAGTAAAGGCAGGGGGAGCGAAAAACTGTTTTTT.